This T cell receptor (beta chain) was sequenced in a study of OX40 agonist ivuxolimab in advanced cancers. Study-wide background: Partial responses were achieved by three patients: one hepatocellular carcinoma, two cutaneous melanoma.

J was trimmed by 0 bases and V by 1 base; bases with no gene match: 9. The CDR3 consists of 17 residues. In germline, CDR1 is SGHVS, CDR2 FQNEAQ. TCRdb's copy holds only in-frame clones and misses some; the assay was immunoSEQ multiplex PCR. Of 40,000 to 60,000 clones listed, around 90% are singletons. This clonotype originated in an adult with an advanced solid tumor such as melanoma, head and neck, liver or kidney cancer. The genes are TRBV7-8 and TRBJ2-7, with 7 bases fitting TRBD2. This specimen was CD4+ or CD8+ T cells sorted from blood, taken in a trial of the OX40 agonist ivuxolimab. DNA of the CDR3: TGTGCCAGCAGCTTAGATCGAAGCGGGGTGAGCTCCTACGAGCAGTACTTC. It is translated as CASSLDRSGVSSYEQYF.